Below are 32 T cell receptor beta chains sequenced from a single sample in a study of cytomegalovirus exposure and HLA in healthy donors. Primers: 60 Vbeta forward and 13 Jbeta reverse. Measured with immunoSEQ multiplex PCR; TCRdb has only the in-frame clones, and not every one. The sample lists some 91,000 clones; about 80% were seen once. The sequenced material came from PBMCs. These receptors were obtained from a man aged 40-49 years in good health and CMV-seronegative.

The rearrangement uses TRBV5-6 and TRBJ2-7; 9 bases agree with TRBD1. CDR1 and CDR2 (germline): SGHDT, YYEEEE. CDR3 size: 15 residues. Germline trimming cut 3 bases from V and 1 base from J; bases unmatched to any gene: 5. The CDR3 loop reads CASSSPGQGSYEQYF. CDR3 in DNA: TGTGCCAGCAGCTCACCGGGACAGGGATCCTACGAGCAGTACTTC.

The CDR3 sequence is CAISASGGLDTQYF. CDR3 DNA: TGTGCCATCAGTGCTAGCGGGGGCCTAGATACGCAGTATTTT. V and J are TRBV10-3 and TRBJ2-3; 10 positions agree with TRBD2. Trimming cost V 4 bases and J 5 bases; bases outside gene matches: 3. The CDR3 covers 14 residues. The germline gives CDR1 ENHRY, CDR2 SYGVKD.

The chain carries TRBV2 and TRBJ2-5; 10 positions agree with TRBD1. The J call may not be correct, given that the DNA end is closer to TRBJ2-7. The CDR3 runs to 14 residues. The germline gives CDR1 SNHLY, CDR2 FYNNEI. For the CDR3, the DNA is TGTGCCAGCAGCAGAGGACAGGGGGTTTACGAGCAGTACTTC. This translates into CASSRGQGVYEQYF.

The genes are TRBV6-5 and TRBJ1-1; the D gene is possibly TRBD1 (5 bases). The CDR3 contains 15 residues. The germline V gene has CDR1 MNHEY and CDR2 SVGAGI. The V end lost 0 bases, the J end lost 1 base, and 9 bases lay between the germline ends. CDR3 sequence (DNA): TGTGCCAGCAGTTACTCAGAGGACAAGAACACTGAAGCTTTCTTT. Its translation: CASSYSEDKNTEAFF.

The chain is built from TRBV9 and TRBJ1-6; D gene uncertain. Germline CDR1 is SGDLS and CDR2 is YYNGEE. The CDR3 sequence is 14 residues long. The V end lost 3 bases, the J end lost 14 bases, and 18 bases lay between the germline ends. CDR3 residues: CASSATLLRESLHF. CDR3 nucleotides: TGTGCCAGCAGCGCTACTCTCCTAAGGGAGTCCCTCCACTTT.

The rearrangement uses TRBV6-5 and TRBJ2-2, with a weak D call TRBD1 (5 bases). The ends were cut back, 4 bases at V and 6 bases at J, with 15 bases in the middle. From germline, CDR1 is MNHEY and CDR2 SVGAGI. The CDR3 is 15 residues long. CDR3 sequence (DNA): TGTGCCAGCAGTTGGCAGGGATTAGGAGCCGGGGAGCTGTTTTTT. Its protein product is CASSWQGLGAGELFF.

V gene TRBV30 combines with J gene TRBJ1-1, with 8 bases lining up with TRBD1. CDR3 length: 13 residues. V was pared by 2 bases and J by 6 bases, with 5 bases of the junction left unmatched. Germline CDR1 GTSNPN, CDR2 SVGIG (reference sequence). The CDR3 nucleotides read TGTGCCTGGAGTCTGACAGGGGCGGCTGAAGCTTTCTTT. It codes for CAWSLTGAAEAFF. Using reference TRBV30 and TRBJ1-1 for the parts outside the CDR3, the full variable domain is SQTIHQWPATLVQPVGSPLSLECTVEGTSNPNLYWYRQAAGRGLQLLFYSVGIGQISSEVPQNLSASRPQDRQFILSSKKLLLSDSGFYLCAWSLTGAAEAFFGQGTRLTVV.

The rearrangement links TRBV21-1 to TRBJ2-4; the table's D call, TRBD2, has no DNA check behind it. TRBV21-1 is deemed a pseudogene. The CDR3 sequence is 18 residues long. The CDR3 DNA sequence: TGTGCCAGCAGCAAAGGGAAGGTAAGTGGGAGGCGGGAAAACATTCAGTACTTC. This encodes CASSKGKVSGRRENIQYF.

This clone occurred a few times. The chain combines TRBV6-5 with TRBJ2-7, with D hard to call. Germline V gene data show CDR1 as MNHEY and CDR2 as SVGAGI. The CDR3 consists of 13 residues. Trimming removed 4 bases from V and 6 bases from J, with 13 bases in between. Here the CDR3 reads CASSFAPSGEQYF. CDR3 DNA: TGTGCCAGCAGTTTCGCCCCCTCGGGCGAGCAGTACTTC.

This rearrangement joins TRBV4-1 to TRBJ2-2; 9 bases match TRBD1. Looked up from germline, CDR1 is MGHRA and CDR2 is YSYEKL. The CDR3 totals 17 residues. J gave up 6 bases and V 4 bases, and 12 bases lay outside the gene matches. CDR3: CASSRLGGQGRSGELFF. CDR3 bases: TGCGCCAGCAGCCGACTGGGGGGACAGGGTCGTTCCGGGGAGCTGTTTTTT.

The chain recombines TRBV5-1 with TRBJ2-3; 13 positions agree with TRBD2. Germline V gene data show CDR1 as SGHRS and CDR2 as YFSETQ. The V gene end was trimmed by 4 bases and the J gene end by 5 bases; junction bases not matched to a gene: 10. The CDR3 covers 17 residues. Here the CDR3 reads CASSEPQLAGGRDTQYF. As DNA, the CDR3 is TGCGCCAGCAGCGAACCACAACTAGCGGGGGGGCGAGATACGCAGTATTTT.

V and J are TRBV5-1 and TRBJ1-1, with D perhaps matching TRBD1 (5 bases). CDR3 length: 12 residues. Germline assignment: CDR1 SGHRS and CDR2 YFSETQ. Trimming cost V 4 bases and J 4 bases, with 8 bases left between them. Written as DNA, the CDR3 is TGCGCCAGCAGCGGGGGGGGCACTGAAGCTTTCTTT. Translation: CASSGGGTEAFF.

V usage is TRBV7-3 and J usage is TRBJ2-1; tentative D call: TRBD2 (6 bases). V dropped 2 bases and J dropped 2 bases, with 7 bases sitting between them. Looked up from germline, CDR1 is SGHTA and CDR2 is FQGTGA. The CDR3 is made up of 14 amino acids. CDR3 DNA: TGTGCCAGCAGCTTATCTAGCGCCTACAATGAGCAGTTCTTC. Protein sequence: CASSLSSAYNEQFF. The complete variable domain, with remaining parts taken from reference TRBV7-3 and TRBJ2-1, reads GAGVSQTPSNKVTEKGKYVELRCDPISGHTALYWYRQSLGQGPEFLIYFQGTGAADDSGLPNDRFFAVRPEGSVSTLKIQRTERGDSAVYLCASSLSSAYNEQFFGPGTRLTVL.

This clone was counted between two and nine times. The CDR3 sequence is CASRVPGQGGEQFF. The CDR3 coding sequence is TGTGCCAGCAGGGTCCCGGGACAGGGCGGTGAGCAGTTCTTC. This chain links TRBV2 with TRBJ2-1; 9 bases match TRBD1. CDR3 size: 14 residues. The V gene end was trimmed by 6 bases and the J gene end by 9 bases; junction bases not matched to a gene: 9. CDR1 SNHLY and CDR2 FYNNEI come from the germline V gene.

This chain connects TRBV9 to TRBJ2-7; no firm D call. Deletions cut 0 bases from V and 6 bases from J, with 10 bases between. Germline lookup yields CDR1 SGDLS and CDR2 YYNGEE. CDR3 length equals 13 residues. The CDR3 DNA follows: TGTGCCAGCAGCGTAGCTGGCAGCGCCGAGCAGTACTTC. It specifies CASSVAGSAEQYF.

This rearrangement joins TRBV18 to TRBJ2-3; TRBD1 is a possible D gene (6 bases). CDR1 and CDR2 (germline): KGHSH, LQKENI. This CDR3 is built from 14 residues. V was clipped by 2 bases and J by 1 base, with 7 bases between them. Here the CDR3 DNA reads TGTGCCAGCTCACCAGGGGGCGGCACAGATACGCAGTATTTT. Its translation: CASSPGGGTDTQYF. Complete variable domain (other parts from reference TRBV18 and TRBJ2-3): NAGVMQNPRHLVRRRGQEARLRCSPMKGHSHVYWYRQLPEEGLKFMVYLQKENIIDESGMPKERFSAEFPKEGPSILRIQQVVRGDSAAYFCASSPGGGTDTQYFGPGTRLTVL.

The chain couples TRBV5-6 to TRBJ1-2; 8 bases are a match to TRBD1. V dropped 6 bases and J dropped 4; count of bases not matched to a gene: 8. This CDR3 is 14 amino acids long. Germline CDR1 and CDR2: SGHDT and YYEEEE. CDR3 DNA: TGTGCCAGCACCAGGGCAGGGGGCGCCTATGGCTACACCTTC. Translation gives CASTRAGGAYGYTF.

The rearrangement uses TRBV11-2 and TRBJ1-1; possible D gene TRBD1, 6 bases. The CDR3 runs 15 residues. CDR1 is SGHAT and CDR2 is FQNNGV in the germline V gene. Trimming took off 1 base at V and 4 bases at J, with 13 bases between the two ends. CDR3 in DNA: TGTGCCAGCAGCTTAGCCAGGGGATGGGGCACTGAAGCTTTCTTT. Translated: CASSLARGWGTEAFF.

This clone was detected only once. The chain is built from TRBV27 and TRBJ2-3; 8 nucleotides agree with TRBD1. Trimming cost V 8 bases and J 2 bases; bases outside gene matches: 9. CDR1 MNHEY and CDR2 SMNVEV come from the germline V gene (reference sequence). This CDR3 is built from 15 residues. The CDR3 nucleotides are TGTGCCAGCTCCCTTGGACAGGGCTTCACAGATACGCAGTATTTT. Its protein product is CASSLGQGFTDTQYF.

In this sample, this clone turned up once. The chain employs TRBV6-1 and TRBJ2-2; 7 bases match TRBD2. With V trimmed by 6 bases and J by 0 bases, 4 bases remained unmatched. The CDR3 runs to 15 residues. Germline-derived CDR1 and CDR2 are MNHNS and SASEGT. The DNA for the CDR3 is TGTGCCAGCAGGGGACTACCAACGAACACCGGGGAGCTGTTTTTT. Translated: CASRGLPTNTGELFF.

The chain couples TRBV7-2 to TRBJ2-2, with TRBD2 matching 7 bases. The CDR3 contains 15 residues. The J segment lost 6 bases and the V segment lost 5 bases, leaving 9 bases of the junction unmatched. The germline V gene encodes CDR1 SGHTA and CDR2 FQGNSA. The CDR3 loop reads CASSRLAGIPGELFF. The CDR3, as DNA: TGTGCCAGCAGCCGACTAGCCGGAATCCCCGGGGAGCTGTTTTTT.

This clone occurred once. The V gene is TRBV19, the J gene TRBJ2-5; perhaps TRBD2 as D (5 bases). The ends were cut back, 6 bases at V and 2 bases at J, with 16 bases in the middle. In germline, CDR1 is LNHDA, CDR2 SQIVND (reference sequence). This CDR3 comprises 15 residues. The CDR3 loop reads CASRALGKTQETQYF. As DNA, the CDR3 is TGTGCCAGTAGAGCACTAGGGAAAACACAAGAGACCCAGTACTTC.

The rearrangement joins TRBV18 to TRBJ1-4; TRBD1 agrees at 9 bases. CDR1 is KGHSH, CDR2 LQKENI, per germline. This CDR3 comprises 15 residues. V was pared by 4 bases and J by 6 bases, with 6 bases of the junction left unmatched. As DNA, the CDR3 is TGTGCCAGCTCACGCTCGACAGGGGGAGATGAAAAACTGTTTTTT. Its protein is CASSRSTGGDEKLFF.

In nucleotides, the CDR3 is TGTGCCAGTACCTCGACCGGGACTAGCGCCTACGAGCAGTACTTC. Amino acids: CASTSTGTSAYEQYF. V gene TRBV19 combines with J gene TRBJ2-7; TRBD2 aligns across 10 bases. Germline V gives CDR1 LNHDA, CDR2 SQIVND (reference sequence). This CDR3 spans 15 amino acids. The junction had 8 bases not matched to a gene; V was cut back by 7 bases and J by 2 bases.

There are a few counts of this clone. The rearrangement joins TRBV14 to TRBJ2-7; a weak D match, TRBD1 (7 bases). Deletions cut 2 bases from V and 1 base from J, with 12 bases between. In germline, CDR1 is SGHDN, CDR2 FVKESK. The CDR3 runs to 15 residues. CDR3 sequence reads: CASSQSRGVSYEQYF. CDR3 in DNA: TGTGCCAGCAGCCAATCCAGGGGGGTTTCCTACGAGCAGTACTTC. Full variable domain (outside the CDR3, taken from reference TRBV14 and TRBJ2-7): EAGVTQFPSHSVIEKGQTVTLRCDPISGHDNLYWYRRVMGKEIKFLLHFVKESKQDESGMPNNRFLAERTGGTYSTLKVQPAELEDSGVYFCASSQSRGVSYEQYFGPGTRLTVT.

The table lists this clone with a few counts. The V gene is TRBV6-5, the J gene TRBJ1-1, with 7 bases aligning to TRBD1. CDR3 size: 12 residues. After removal of 2 bases from V and 8 bases from J, the junction contained 2 bases not matched to a gene. Per the germline V gene, CDR1 is MNHEY and CDR2 is SVGAGI. This CDR3 reads CASSYRDSEAFF. CDR3 DNA sequence: TGTGCCAGCAGTTACCGGGACAGCGAAGCTTTCTTT.

The rearrangement uses TRBV7-8 and TRBJ2-3, with TRBD1 matching 7 bases. The V gene's germline CDR1 is SGHVS and CDR2 FQNEAQ. Trimming removed 5 bases from V and 3 bases from J; junction bases left unmatched: 8. The CDR3 spans 15 residues. CDR3 DNA: TGTGCCAGCAGCCATATACAGGGGAAAACAGATACGCAGTATTTT. Residues: CASSHIQGKTDTQYF.

The chain employs TRBV29-1 and TRBJ1-5; D remains unclear. Germline V gene data show CDR1 as SQVTM and CDR2 as ANQGSEA. V was trimmed by 7 bases and J by 6 bases, leaving 13 bases between them. There are 12 residues in the CDR3. The CDR3 sequence: CSAIQEGQPQHF. As DNA, the CDR3 is TGCAGCGCTATTCAGGAAGGTCAGCCCCAGCATTTT.

The chain is built from TRBV7-6 and TRBJ2-7, with D unclear. The germline CDR1 and CDR2 sequences are SGHVS and FNYEAQ. The CDR3 extends over 14 amino acids. V was pared by 2 bases and J by 2 bases, with 10 bases between. In nucleotides, the CDR3 is TGTGCCAGCAGCTTAACAAGCGAAACCTACGAGCAGTACTTC. Its translation is CASSLTSETYEQYF.

The chain carries TRBV7-9 and TRBJ1-4, with TRBD1 matching 7 bases. The CDR3 contains 15 residues. The germline gives CDR1 SEHNR, CDR2 FQNEAQ (reference sequence). With 0 bases clipped from V and 6 bases from J, the junction kept 4 bases outside the gene matches. CDR3 sequence reads: CASSLATGKDEKLFF. Written as DNA, the CDR3 is TGTGCCAGCAGCTTAGCGACAGGGAAGGATGAAAAACTGTTTTTT.

The V gene is TRBV9, the J gene TRBJ2-5; D unclear. The V end was cut by 3 bases, the J end by 5 bases, with 17 bases between. The CDR3 is made up of 15 amino acids. CDR1 is SGDLS, CDR2 YYNGEE, per germline. CDR3: CASSASRRVGETQYF. CDR3 sequence (DNA): TGTGCCAGCAGCGCCTCGAGGCGAGTTGGCGAGACCCAGTACTTC.

This chain uses TRBV6-1 with TRBJ1-1; possibly TRBD1 for D (6 bases). With 3 bases removed from V and 2 bases from J, the gap between germline ends came to 22 bases. In germline, CDR1 is MNHNS, CDR2 SASEGT. There are 18 residues in the CDR3. CDR3 sequence (DNA): TGTGCCAGCAGTGACCTCTCTTCCTTGCTACAGGGTAACACTGAAGCTTTCTTT. Its translation is CASSDLSSLLQGNTEAFF.